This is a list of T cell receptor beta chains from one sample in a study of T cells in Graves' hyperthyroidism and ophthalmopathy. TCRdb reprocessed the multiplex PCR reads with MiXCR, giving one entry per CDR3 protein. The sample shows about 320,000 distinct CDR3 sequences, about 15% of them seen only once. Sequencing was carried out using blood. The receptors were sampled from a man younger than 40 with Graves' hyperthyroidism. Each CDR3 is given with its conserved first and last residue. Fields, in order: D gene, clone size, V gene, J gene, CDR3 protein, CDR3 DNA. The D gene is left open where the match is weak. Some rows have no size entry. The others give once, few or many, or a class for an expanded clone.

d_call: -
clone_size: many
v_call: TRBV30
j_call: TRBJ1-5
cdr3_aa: CAWSSSTGGNQPQHF
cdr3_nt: TGTGCCTGGAGTTCCTCGACTGGAGGTAATCAGCCCCAGCATTTT

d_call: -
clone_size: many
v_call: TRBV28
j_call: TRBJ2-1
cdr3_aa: CASNDLAHEQFF
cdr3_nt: TGTGCCAGCAATGATCTAGCCCATGAGCAGTTCTTC

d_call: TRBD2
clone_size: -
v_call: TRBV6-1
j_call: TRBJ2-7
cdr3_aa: CATWTSDFTRYYEQYF
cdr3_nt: TGTGCCACTTGGACTAGCGACTTCACCCGCTACTACGAGCAGTACTTC

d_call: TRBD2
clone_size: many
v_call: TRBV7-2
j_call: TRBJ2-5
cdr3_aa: CASSAGTSRGETQYF
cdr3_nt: TGTGCCAGCAGCGCCGGGACTAGCCGGGGAGAGACCCAGTACTTC

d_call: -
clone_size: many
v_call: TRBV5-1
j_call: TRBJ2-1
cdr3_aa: CASSQGGSNDEQFF
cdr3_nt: TGCGCCAGCAGCCAGGGCGGGTCTAACGATGAGCAGTTCTTC

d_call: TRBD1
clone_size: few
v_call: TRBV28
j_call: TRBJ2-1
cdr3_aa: CASSLSDRDYNEQFF
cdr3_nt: TGTGCCAGCAGTTTATCGGACAGGGACTACAATGAGCAGTTCTTC

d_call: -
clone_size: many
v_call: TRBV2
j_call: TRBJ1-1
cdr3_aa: CASRDSHTEAFF
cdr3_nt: TGTGCCAGCAGGGACAGTCACACTGAAGCTTTCTTT

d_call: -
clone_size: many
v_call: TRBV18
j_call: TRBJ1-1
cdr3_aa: CASSDGENTEAFF
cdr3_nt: TGTGCCAGCTCGGACGGGGAGAACACTGAAGCTTTCTTT

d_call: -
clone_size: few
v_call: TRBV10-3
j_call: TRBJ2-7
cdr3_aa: CAIRPAESSYEQYF
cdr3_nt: TGTGCCATCAGGCCAGCAGAGAGCTCCTACGAGCAGTACTTC

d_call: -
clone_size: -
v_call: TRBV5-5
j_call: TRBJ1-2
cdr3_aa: CASRLTLNLGYGYTF
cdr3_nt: TGTGCCAGCAGACTTACCCTGAACCTGGGCTATGGCTACACCTTC

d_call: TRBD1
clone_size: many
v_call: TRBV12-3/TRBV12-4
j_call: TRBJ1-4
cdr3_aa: CASSLLDRVHEKLFF
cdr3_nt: TGTGCCAGCAGTTTACTGGACAGGGTTCACGAAAAACTGTTTTTT

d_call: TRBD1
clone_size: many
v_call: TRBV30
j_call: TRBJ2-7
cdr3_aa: CAWSVQDRGYEQYF
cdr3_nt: TGTGCCTGGAGTGTACAGGACAGGGGTTACGAGCAGTACTTC

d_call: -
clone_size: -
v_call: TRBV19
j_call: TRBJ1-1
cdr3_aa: CASPPDGNTEAFF
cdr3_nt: TGTGCCAGCCCGCCCGACGGGAACACTGAAGCTTTCTTT

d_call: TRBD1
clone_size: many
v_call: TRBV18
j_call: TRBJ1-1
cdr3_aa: CASSPPTGGTEAFF
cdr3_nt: TGTGCCAGCTCACCACCGACAGGGGGCACTGAAGCTTTCTTT

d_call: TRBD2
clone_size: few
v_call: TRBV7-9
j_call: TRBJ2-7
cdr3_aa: CASSPPGLAGARDEQYF
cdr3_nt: TGTGCCAGCAGCCCACCGGGACTAGCGGGAGCCCGGGACGAGCAGTACTTC

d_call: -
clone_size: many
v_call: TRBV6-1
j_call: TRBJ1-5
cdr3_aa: CASRPGINNSNQPQHF
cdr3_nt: TGTGCCAGCAGACCTGGAATTAACAACAGCAATCAGCCCCAGCATTTT

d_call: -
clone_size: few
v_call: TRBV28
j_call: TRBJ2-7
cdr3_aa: CASTMVGTGFYEQYF
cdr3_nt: TGTGCCAGCACCATGGTGGGGACCGGATTCTACGAGCAGTACTTC

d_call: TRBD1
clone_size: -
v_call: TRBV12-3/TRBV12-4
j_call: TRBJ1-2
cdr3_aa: CASSPGTGDFRGGYTF
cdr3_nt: TGTGCCAGCAGTCCCGGGACAGGGGACTTCCGTGGTGGCTACACCTTC

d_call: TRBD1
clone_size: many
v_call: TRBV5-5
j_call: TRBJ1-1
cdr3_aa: CASSFYSGTGTGQNTEAFF
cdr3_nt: TGTGCCAGCAGCTTTTATTCGGGTACCGGGACAGGACAAAACACTGAAGCTTTCTTT

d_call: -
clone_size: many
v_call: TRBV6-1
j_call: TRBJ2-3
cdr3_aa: CAGGAGDTQYF
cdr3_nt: TGTGCCGGCGGAGCGGGCGATACGCAGTATTTT

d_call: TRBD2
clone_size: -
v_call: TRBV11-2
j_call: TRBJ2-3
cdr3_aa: CASSLDRAGGPGTQYF
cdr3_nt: TGTGCCAGCAGCTTAGATCGGGCGGGAGGGCCGGGGACGCAGTATTTT

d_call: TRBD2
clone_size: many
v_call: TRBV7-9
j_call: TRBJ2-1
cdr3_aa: CASSFTSGWGSSYNEQFF
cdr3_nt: TGTGCCAGCAGCTTTACTAGCGGATGGGGTAGCTCCTACAATGAGCAGTTCTTC